This T cell receptor (beta chain) is from a study of blood T cells in healthy people across ages. The CDR3 totals 16 residues. The V end lost 4 bases, the J end lost 5 bases, and 20 bases lay between the germline ends. CDR1 is SGHRS and CDR2 is YFSETQ in the germline V gene. It was with a sample-barcoded 5' primer and a J-beta primer mix that a second PCR of roughly 7 to 12 cycles was run. MiXCR, applied by TCRdb to the 5' RACE reads, yields one record per CDR3 protein. The sample yields some 1 million distinct CDR3 sequences, around 43% seen once. This clonotype has just one count. The TCR sequence derives from a woman between 55 and 75 years old in good health. Sequencing input: blood. This chain joins TRBV5-1 and TRBJ2-3; possible D gene TRBD2, 5 bases. CDR3: CASSPRASLGGDTQYF. The CDR3, as DNA: TGCGCCAGCAGCCCCCGGGCCTCTTTAGGAGGAGATACGCAGTATTTT.